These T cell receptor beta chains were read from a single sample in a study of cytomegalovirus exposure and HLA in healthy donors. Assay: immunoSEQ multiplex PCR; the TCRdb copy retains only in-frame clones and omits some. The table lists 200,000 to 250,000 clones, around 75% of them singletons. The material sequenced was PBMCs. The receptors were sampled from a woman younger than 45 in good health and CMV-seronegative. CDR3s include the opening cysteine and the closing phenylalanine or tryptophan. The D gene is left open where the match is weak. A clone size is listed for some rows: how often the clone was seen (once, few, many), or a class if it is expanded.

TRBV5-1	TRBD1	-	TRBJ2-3	TGCGCCAGCAGCGAGTCAGGGGGCGGCACAGATACGCAGTATTTT	CASSESGGGTDTQYF
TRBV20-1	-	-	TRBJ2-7	TGCAGTGCTAGAGGAGCCCTTCAGCAGTACTTC	CSARGALQQYF
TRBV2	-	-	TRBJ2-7	TGTGCCAGCAGCCACAGTCGATACGAGCAGTACTTC	CASSHSRYEQYF
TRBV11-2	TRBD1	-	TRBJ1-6	TGTGCCAGCAGCCCCCGGGACAGACTTAATTCACCCCTCAACTTT	CASSPRDRLNSPLNF
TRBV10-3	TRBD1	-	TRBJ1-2	TGTGCCATCAGTGATGCCCTTCCGGGACAGGTCTTATACACCTTC	CAISDALPGQVLYTF
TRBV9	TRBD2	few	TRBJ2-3	TGTGCCAGCAGCGAGGACCGTGGGACTAGCGGGAGGGCAGATACGCAGTATTTT	CASSEDRGTSGRADTQYF
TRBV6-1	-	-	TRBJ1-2	TGTGCCAGCGCCCCTCCATCGAGCACGGTCTATGGCTACACCTTC	CASAPPSSTVYGYTF
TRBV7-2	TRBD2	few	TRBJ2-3	TGTGCCAGCAGCCAGGGACTAGCGGGGCGCACAGATACGCAGTATTTT	CASSQGLAGRTDTQYF
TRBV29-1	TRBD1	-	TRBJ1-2	TGCAGCGTTGGTACAGGGGGCGACTATGGCTACACCTTC	CSVGTGGDYGYTF
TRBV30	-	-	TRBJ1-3	TGTGCCTGGAGTGTAGGACACCGGAGCTCTGGAAACACCATATATTTT	CAWSVGHRSSGNTIYF
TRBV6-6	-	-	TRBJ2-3	TGTGCCAGCAGTCTCAACTTCCCGGTAGCTGATACGCAGTATTTT	CASSLNFPVADTQYF
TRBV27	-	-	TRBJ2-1	TGTGCCAGCAGTCCGGTCGCTTACAATGAGCAGTTCTTC	CASSPVAYNEQFF
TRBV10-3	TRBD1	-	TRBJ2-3	TGTGCCACACAGGACAGGGGAAGCACAGATACGCAGTATTTT	CATQDRGSTDTQYF
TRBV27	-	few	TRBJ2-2	TGTGCCAGCAGCCCCCAGGGGGCGGGGGCCGGGGAGCTGTTTTTT	CASSPQGAGAGELFF
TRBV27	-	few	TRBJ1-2	TGTGCCAGCAGTTATCGGGTCAACTATGGCTACACCTTC	CASSYRVNYGYTF
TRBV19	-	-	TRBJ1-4	TGTGCCAGTAGTATAACTGGGACCGGGGGACTTAATGAAAAACTGTTTTTT	CASSITGTGGLNEKLFF
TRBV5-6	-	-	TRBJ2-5	TGTGCCAGCACCCAAGGAGGGGGGGCACAAGAGACCCAGTACTTC	CASTQGGGAQETQYF
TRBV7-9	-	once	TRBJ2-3	TGTGCCAGCAGCTTAGAGGTTATAGCGACAGATACGCAGTATTTT	CASSLEVIATDTQYF
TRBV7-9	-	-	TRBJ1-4	TGTTCCAGCAGCTTAGGGGGGGGAAAACTGTTTTTT	CSSSLGGGKLFF
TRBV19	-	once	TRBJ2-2	TGTGCCAGTAGTACCGGGTTGACCGGGGAGCTGTTTTTT	CASSTGLTGELFF
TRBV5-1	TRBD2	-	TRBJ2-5	TGCGCCAGCAGCTTACGGAGCGGGAAAGAGACCCAGTACTTC	CASSLRSGKETQYF
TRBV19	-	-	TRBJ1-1	TGTGCCAGCCGGGGGGTGAACACTGAAGCTTTCTTT	CASRGVNTEAFF
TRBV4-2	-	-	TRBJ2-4	TGTGCCAGCAGCCAACCCGCTTCCGGGAACATTCAGTACTTC	CASSQPASGNIQYF
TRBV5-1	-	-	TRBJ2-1	TGCGCCAGCAGCTTGTCGCAGAATGAGCAGTTCTTC	CASSLSQNEQFF